The count of the clone carrying this T cell receptor (beta chain) is one. Its target is not known. Per the germline V gene, CDR1 is MDHEN and CDR2 is SYDVKM. V shed 5 bases and J shed 3 bases, with 13 bases lying between them. The CDR3 is 14 residues long. The data were obtained in a study of cytomegalovirus exposure and HLA in healthy donors. Whole-study results and caveats: Confirmation was obtained in vitro that a few CMV-associated chains are specific for CMV antigens. For TCR beta chains, V- and J-gene trimming was later linked to a missense DCLRE1C variant.

The PCR contained 60 Vbeta and 13 Jbeta primers. Original processing notes: Later work found 65 million to 100 million unique TCR beta chains, with about 10 million shared. Sequencing used immunoSEQ multiplex PCR; TCRdb keeps in-frame clones, though not all of them. The V and J calls and the clone size are those of that table, but D and trimming were determined from the DNA. The table includes 160,000 or so clones, approximately 78% detected once. The sequenced material came from PBMCs. The chain is built from TRBV28 and TRBJ1-2, with unresolved D. The source of this sequence is a woman aged 40 to 50 in good health and CMV-seronegative. CDR3 protein: CASSLTPADYGYTF. In DNA form, the CDR3 reads TGTGCCAGCAGTCTAACTCCCGCGGACTATGGCTACACCTTC.